Listed here are 10 T cell receptor beta chains from one sample, sequenced in a study of blood T cell repertoires in COVID-19 (dated by TCRdb to 2018 to 2021). Library prep was done by the immunoSEQ multiplex PCR assay. The table was pulled from immuneACCESS by TCRdb, which kept in-frame rearrangements only. Such tables lose some clones; where checked, under half of the loss comes from unresolved V genes, and the rest has no known cause. The sample table records just over 300,000 clones; 90% of these occur just once. The ten largest clones capture around 4.5% of the sample. Sequenced sample: PBMCs or T cells enriched from blood (not recorded which). Receptors originate from a woman aged 18-35 years with acute COVID-19.

The chain recombines TRBV4-1 with TRBJ2-3, with D perhaps TRBD2 (6 bases). The V gene's germline CDR1 is MGHRA and CDR2 YSYEKL. This CDR3 region has 17 residues. With 4 bases removed from V and 1 base from J, the gap between germline ends came to 18 bases. DNA of the CDR3: TGCGCCAGCAGCCGTCCCGGCGGGGAATCTGGCACAGATACGCAGTATTTT. Translating it yields CASSRPGGESGTDTQYF.

This chain uses TRBV6-1 with TRBJ1-2, with D possibly TRBD1 on 5 matching bases. V lost 2 bases to trimming and J lost 1 base, with 11 bases between them. Germline CDR1 MNHNS, CDR2 SASEGT. CDR3 length: 15 residues. CDR3 sequence reads: CASSEKTESNYGYTF. CDR3 coding DNA: TGTGCCAGCAGTGAAAAGACAGAAAGTAACTATGGCTACACCTTC.

The rearrangement uses TRBV19 and TRBJ1-5, with 7 bases matching TRBD1. The V and J ends lost 5 bases and 2 bases, in that order; junction bases with no gene match: 3. Germline V gene data show CDR1 as LNHDA and CDR2 as SQIVND (reference sequence). The CDR3 is made up of 14 amino acids. The DNA for the CDR3 is TGTGCCAGTAGTTTTCAGGGGGGCAATCAGCCCCAGCATTTT. Protein: CASSFQGGNQPQHF.

This sequence joins TRBV6-5 and TRBJ2-3, with 12 bases matching TRBD1. Germline V gene data show CDR1 as MNHEY and CDR2 as SVGAGI. CDR3 length: 15 amino acids. The V segment lost 5 bases and the J segment 7 bases; nucleotides outside the gene matches: 7. The CDR3 spells CASSPRDRGQHTQYF. CDR3 bases: TGTGCCAGCAGTCCCCGGGACAGGGGGCAACATACGCAGTATTTT.

The chain's CDR3 is CSVGVTGHRNEKLFF. The CDR3 coding sequence is TGCAGCGTTGGGGTGACAGGACATCGAAATGAAAAACTGTTTTTT. J is TRBJ1-4 and V is TRBV29-1; maybe TRBD1 (6 bases). The germline gives CDR1 SQVTM, CDR2 ANQGSEA. The V end lost 4 bases, the J end lost 5 bases, and 17 bases lay between the germline ends. This CDR3 has 15 residues.

V is TRBV28 and J is TRBJ1-2, with D possibly matching TRBD1 (6 bases). The CDR3 is made up of 18 amino acids. CDR1 is MDHEN and CDR2 is SYDVKM in the germline V gene. V lost 1 base and J 2 bases, leaving 20 bases between the germline ends. CDR3 amino acids: CASSLSRWRTVTNYGYTF. CDR3 nucleotides: TGTGCCAGCAGTTTATCTCGCTGGAGGACAGTGACCAACTATGGCTACACCTTC.

This chain links TRBV28 with TRBJ2-7; 10 bases map to TRBD1. The CDR3 totals 15 residues. V lost 2 bases to trimming and J lost 4 bases; unmatched junction nucleotides: 5. CDR1 and CDR2 from the germline V gene are MDHEN and SYDVKM. Written as DNA, the CDR3 is TGTGCCAGCAGTTTAAGGGACAGGGGAGGGTACGAGCAGTACTTC. Protein product: CASSLRDRGGYEQYF.

The chain recombines TRBV5-4 with TRBJ2-3; 10 nucleotides align to TRBD2. Unmatched junction bases numbered 11, after V lost 4 bases and J lost 6 bases. Per the germline V gene, CDR1 is SGHNT and CDR2 is YYREEE (reference sequence). CDR3 length: 16 amino acids. The CDR3 sequence: CASSGLAGEPRDTQYF. The CDR3, as DNA: TGTGCCAGCAGCGGGCTAGCGGGGGAGCCGAGGGATACGCAGTATTTT. The variable domain in full, completed from reference TRBV5-4 and TRBJ2-3, reads ETGVTQSPTHLIKTRGQQVTLRCSSQSGHNTVSWYQQALGQGPQFIFQYYREEENGRGNFPPRFSGLQFPNYSSELNVNALELDDSALYLCASSGLAGEPRDTQYFGPGTRLTVL.

The V gene is TRBV20-1, the J gene TRBJ2-7; D may be TRBD2 (6 bases). V was trimmed by 3 bases and J by 4 bases, leaving 7 bases between them. The CDR3 covers 11 residues. CDR1 and CDR2 from the germline V gene are DFQATT and SNEGSKA (reference sequence). Written as DNA, the CDR3 is TGCAGTGCTAGGGAGGGATACGAGCAGTACTTC. Amino acid sequence: CSAREGYEQYF.

The chain is built from TRBV3-1 (or the pseudogene TRBV3-2) and TRBJ2-7; 11 bases agree with TRBD1. In germline, CDR1 is LGHDT, CDR2 YNNKEL (reference sequence). The CDR3 loop spans 15 amino acids. V was clipped by 3 bases and J by 4 bases; unmatched bases: 5. For the CDR3, the DNA is TGTGCCAGCAGCCACGTGGGACAGGGGGATTACGAGCAGTACTTC. The encoded protein is CASSHVGQGDYEQYF.